Listed here are 23 T cell receptor beta chains from one sample, sequenced in a study of cytomegalovirus exposure and HLA in healthy donors. 60 Vbeta and 13 Jbeta primers were used in PCR. Clones were read by immunoSEQ multiplex PCR, and TCRdb kept only the in-frame ones, dropping some. The repertoire has some 120,000 clones, 65% to 90% of them found once; the top ten carry roughly 12%. The sequenced sample consisted of PBMCs. All receptors derive from a male donor in good health and CMV-seropositive.

The V call is TRBV6-1, the J call TRBJ1-5, with TRBD1 as a possible D gene (5 bases). Germline V CDR1 and CDR2: MNHNS, SASEGT. The CDR3 runs to 14 residues. Between the trimmed V and J ends, which lost 5 bases and 4 bases, there was a span of 12 bases. CDR3 protein: CASSSLDSNQPQHF. DNA for the CDR3: TGTGCCAGCAGTTCCCTAGACAGTAATCAGCCCCAGCATTTT.

The CDR3 region is CASSIPRSEEREGNEQFF. The CDR3 DNA is TGTGCCAGTAGTATCCCTCGGTCTGAGGAGCGGGAAGGCAATGAGCAGTTCTTC. The J gene is TRBJ2-1, the V gene TRBV19; TRBD2 matches at 7 bases. CDR1 and CDR2 from the germline V gene are LNHDA and SQIVND (reference sequence). V lost 3 bases, J lost 6 bases, and 17 bases stayed unmatched. There are 18 residues in the CDR3. Looking up the rest from reference TRBV19 and TRBJ2-1 gives the full variable domain: DGGITQSPKYLFRKEGQNVTLSCEQNLNHDAMYWYRQDPGQGLRLIYYSQIVNDFQKGDIAEGYSVSREKKESFPLTVTSAQKNPTAFYLCASSIPRSEEREGNEQFFGPGTRLTVL.

The chain combines TRBV27 with TRBJ1-4; 8 bases agree with TRBD1. Germline lookup yields CDR1 MNHEY and CDR2 SMNVEV (reference sequence). Trimming removed 4 bases from V and 7 bases from J; junction bases left unmatched: 8. The CDR3 has 15 amino acids. The chain's CDR3 is CASSSTGGSGEKLFF. DNA for the CDR3: TGTGCCAGCAGTTCTACAGGGGGTAGTGGTGAAAAACTGTTTTTT. Filled out from reference TRBV27 and TRBJ1-4, the complete variable domain reads EAQVTQNPRYLITVTGKKLTVTCSQNMNHEYMSWYRQDPGLGLRQIYYSMNVEVTDKGDVPEGYKVSRKEKRNFPLILESPSPNQTSLYFCASSSTGGSGEKLFFGSGTQLSVL.

This clone was recorded a few times. The genes are TRBV30 and TRBJ1-2; D is possibly TRBD1 (6 bases). Trimming took off 3 bases at V and 10 bases at J, with 18 bases between the two ends. Germline loops: CDR1 GTSNPN, CDR2 SVGIG (reference sequence). This CDR3 has 13 amino acids. The CDR3 spells CAWSQGQSRAYTF. The CDR3 DNA follows: TGTGCCTGGAGCCAGGGGCAGTCCAGGGCCTACACCTTC.

V is TRBV5-1 and J is TRBJ2-5; no firm D call. This CDR3 has 13 residues. CDR1 SGHRS and CDR2 YFSETQ come from the germline V gene. V lost 0 bases and J lost 4, with 7 bases in between. In DNA form, the CDR3 reads TGCGCCAGCAGCTTGGCGGGTACAGAGACCCAGTACTTC. Its translation is CASSLAGTETQYF.

This chain links TRBV29-1 with TRBJ2-1; D might be TRBD2 (5 bases). V was shortened by 2 bases and J by 8 bases, with 22 bases between the two germline ends. Germline V gives CDR1 SQVTM, CDR2 ANQGSEA. The CDR3 has 16 residues. The chain's CDR3 is CSVEPVGRARDDEQFF. The CDR3 DNA reads TGCAGCGTTGAACCGGTTGGGAGAGCCCGCGACGATGAGCAGTTCTTC.

This clone appeared a single time. The chain has TRBV7-2 and TRBJ2-7, with a weak D call TRBD2 (5 bases). This CDR3 has 14 amino acids. Germline CDR1 SGHTA, CDR2 FQGNSA. Trimming removed 5 bases from V and 6 bases from J, with 17 bases in between. The CDR3 DNA reads as TGTGCCAGCAGCACTGACGTCTATGCGGGCGAGCAGTACTTC. This sequence encodes CASSTDVYAGEQYF.

This chain uses TRBV13 with TRBJ2-5; D gene ambiguous. The DNA end is a closer match to TRBJ2-7, so the J assignment may be wrong. Germline assignment: CDR1 PRHDT and CDR2 FYEKMQ (reference sequence). CDR3 size: 13 residues. The CDR3 loop reads CASSSFASNEQYF. CDR3 nucleotide sequence: TGTGCCAGCAGCTCCTTTGCGAGCAACGAGCAGTACTTC.

As regards this clone: The junction departs from the called germline gene at one end, perhaps through a read error. The chain couples TRBV7-9 to TRBJ1-1; D gene unclear. Germline V gene data show CDR1 as SEHNR and CDR2 as FQNEAQ (reference sequence). CDR3 length: 16 residues. DNA for the CDR3: TGTTCCAGCAGCTTAACGCCCTCCCTAATTAACACTGAAGCTTTCTTT. Its protein product is CSSSLTPSLINTEAFF.

The CDR3 reads CASSPGRGVKETQYF. CDR3 sequence (DNA): TGTGCCAGCAGCCCCGGCAGGGGGGTTAAAGAGACCCAGTACTTC. J is TRBJ2-5 and V is TRBV9, with D possibly TRBD1 on 7 matching bases. Per the germline V gene, CDR1 is SGDLS and CDR2 is YYNGEE. There are 15 residues in the CDR3. The V and J ends lost 4 bases and 3 bases respectively, with 16 bases between them.

The chain recombines TRBV6-5 with TRBJ2-1; possibly TRBD2 for D (6 bases). CDR3 length equals 14 residues. Looked up from germline, CDR1 is MNHEY and CDR2 is SVGAGI. V lost 2 bases to trimming and J lost 5 bases, with 10 bases between them. The DNA for the CDR3 is TGTGCCAGCAGTTACACCCCGGGGGACAATGAGCAGTTCTTC. It is translated as CASSYTPGDNEQFF.

The chain uses TRBV5-1 and TRBJ2-1, with 11 bases matching TRBD1. V was pared by 4 bases and J by 7 bases, with 7 bases of the junction left unmatched. The CDR3 runs to 15 residues. CDR1 and CDR2 (germline): SGHRS, YFSETQ. CDR3 residues: CASSNGQGAFNEQFF. DNA of the CDR3: TGCGCCAGCAGCAATGGACAGGGGGCGTTTAATGAGCAGTTCTTC. Drawing the rest from reference TRBV5-1 and TRBJ2-1, the complete variable domain is KAGVTQTPRYLIKTRGQQVTLSCSPISGHRSVSWYQQTPGQGLQFLFEYFSETQRNKGNFPGRFSGRQFSNSRSEMNVSTLELGDSALYLCASSNGQGAFNEQFFGPGTRLTVL.

DNA for the CDR3: TGTGCCTGGAGGGACTTTTCCTACAATGAGCAGTTCTTC. Its translation: CAWRDFSYNEQFF. This chain joins TRBV30 and TRBJ2-1, with TRBD2 as a possible D gene (5 bases). The V gene lost 3 bases and the J gene lost 1 base, with 7 bases spanning the gap. Germline lookup yields CDR1 GTSNPN and CDR2 SVGIG (reference sequence). This CDR3 region has 13 residues.

The chain combines TRBV18 with TRBJ2-3; 8 nucleotides agree with TRBD1. Germline lookup yields CDR1 KGHSH and CDR2 LQKENI. This CDR3 has 15 amino acids. V dropped 6 bases and J dropped 2; count of bases not matched to a gene: 7. In nucleotides, the CDR3 is TGTGCCAGCTCCCCCGGGACAGGAACCACAGATACGCAGTATTTT. Protein sequence: CASSPGTGTTDTQYF.

The chain recombines TRBV28 with TRBJ2-4; D not certain. The CDR3 sequence is 13 residues long. Looked up from germline, CDR1 is MDHEN and CDR2 is SYDVKM. The CDR3 DNA is TGTGCAATAAGCACAGAGAGAAAAAACATTCAGTACTTC. It is translated as CAISTERKNIQYF.

The chain is built from TRBV4-3 and TRBJ2-2, with 12 bases identical to TRBD2. From germline, CDR1 is LGHNA and CDR2 YSLEER. With V trimmed by 2 bases and J by 4 bases, 2 bases remained unmatched. The CDR3 consists of 16 residues. The CDR3 DNA reads TGCGCCAGCAGCCAATGGACTAGCGGGACCACCGGGGAGCTGTTTTTT. Protein: CASSQWTSGTTGELFF.

V gene TRBV9 combines with J gene TRBJ1-1, with D hard to call. The length of the CDR3 is 13 residues. Germline-derived CDR1 and CDR2 are SGDLS and YYNGEE. Trimming took off 0 bases at V and 3 bases at J, with 6 bases between the two ends. The CDR3 sequence: CASSVGSDTEAFF. In DNA, the CDR3 is TGTGCCAGCAGCGTAGGATCAGACACTGAAGCTTTCTTT.

This rearrangement joins TRBV6-4 to TRBJ2-1; 14 bases line up with TRBD2. The CDR3 contains 19 residues. Unmatched junction bases numbered 8, after V lost 3 bases and J lost 1 base. Germline CDR1 and CDR2: MRHNA and SNTAGT. The CDR3 is CASSELLTSGRGSYNEQFF. The CDR3 DNA reads as TGTGCCAGCAGTGAGCTTTTGACTAGCGGGAGGGGATCCTACAATGAGCAGTTCTTC.

The chain has TRBV19 and TRBJ2-5; 12 nucleotides line up with TRBD2. Germline lookup yields CDR1 LNHDA and CDR2 SQIVND (reference sequence). J gave up 3 bases and V 1 base, and 3 bases lay outside the gene matches. This CDR3 is 16 amino acids long. DNA of the CDR3: TGTGCCAGTAGTATAGCGCGGACTAGCGGGAAAGAGACCCAGTACTTC. Protein product: CASSIARTSGKETQYF. Full variable domain (rest looked up from reference TRBV19 and TRBJ2-5): DGGITQSPKYLFRKEGQNVTLSCEQNLNHDAMYWYRQDPGQGLRLIYYSQIVNDFQKGDIAEGYSVSREKKESFPLTVTSAQKNPTAFYLCASSIARTSGKETQYFGPGTRLLVL.

This chain joins TRBV6-6 and TRBJ2-2; D may be TRBD2 (6 bases). V shed 4 bases and J shed 1 base, with 13 bases lying between them. CDR1 and CDR2 from the germline V gene are MNHNY and SVGAGI (reference sequence). This CDR3 has 16 amino acids. The CDR3 DNA sequence: TGTGCCAGCAGTTCCCTTGGGGGGATGAACACCGGGGAGCTGTTTTTT. Translating it yields CASSSLGGMNTGELFF.

V is TRBV30 and J is TRBJ1-4; no reliable D call. Germline V gene sequence: CDR1 GTSNPN, CDR2 SVGIG (reference sequence). Trimming took 7 bases from V and 0 from J, leaving 12 bases between them. This CDR3 is 14 amino acids long. CDR3 DNA sequence: TGTGCCTCGGCGTGGAGGGCAACTAATGAAAAACTGTTTTTT. Its protein is CASAWRATNEKLFF.

This clone appeared once. J is TRBJ2-1 and V is TRBV7-9, with no clear D. Trimming cost V 3 bases and J 6 bases, with 6 bases left between them. Germline CDR1 reads SEHNR; CDR2 reads FQNEAQ (reference sequence). The CDR3 runs to 12 residues. The chain's CDR3 is CASSFLGNEQFF. The CDR3 nucleotides read TGTGCCAGCAGCTTCCTCGGCAATGAGCAGTTCTTC.

The chain carries TRBV5-4 and TRBJ2-5; TRBD2 might be the D (6 bases). The ends were cut back, 9 bases at V and 5 bases at J, with 11 bases in the middle. Germline V gene lookup returns CDR1 SGHNT and CDR2 YYREEE (reference sequence). This CDR3 is built from 11 residues. CDR3 sequence (DNA): TGTGCCATCCTCCGGGGGGAGACCCAGTACTTC. Translated, it gives CAILRGETQYF.